This TCR beta chain was sequenced during a study of blood T cell repertoires in COVID-19 (dated by TCRdb to 2020 to 2022). Some background on the complete study: The collaborator samples originated in the United States, Italy and Spain and spanned the acute and convalescent phases of COVID-19. The prospective study material was composed of cDNA or gDNA derived from T cells, B-cell-depleted T cells, or PBMCs. Deeply sampled blood TCRbeta repertoires from subjects exposed to, actively infected with, or recovered from COVID-19 were included in the dataset. A freely available public database, intended as a resource for researchers studying the immune response to SARS-CoV-2, is where the repertoires were released. The samples were drawn from two sources: the first 160 participants of the ongoing ImmuneRACE study, and 1,000 to 1,500 subjects contributed by 6 global collaborators. A de-identified subject ID, COVID-19 status, age in years and sex were almost always included in the sample metadata. HLA class I and class II types, where available, came from metadata supplied by the sample provider rather than from assay-based typing. Overall results and qualifications from the work: Clinical and demographic metadata were provided uncurated, with the amount varying by source and participant.

The immunoSEQ Assay, a bias-controlled multiplex PCR, was used to amplify TCRbeta CDR3 regions from genomic DNA. Processing in the source paper ran as follows. Within the assay, amplification of reference gene primers was used to estimate how many nucleated cells each sample contained. To quantify the absolute abundance of each unique TCRbeta CDR3 rearrangement, sequence reads were collapsed and filtered. Productive Simpson clonality was computed per sample as the square root of Simpson's diversity index over productive rearrangements. TCRdb's version of the immuneACCESS table is confined to in-frame rearrangements and falls short of the full clone set. An unresolved V gene accounts for under half of the shortfall where checked; the remainder is of unknown origin. V and J calls and clone size come straight from that table; D and trimming were deduced from the DNA. Counted in this sample were some 310,000 clones; 85% to 90% of them appeared once. The ten largest clones represent 2.5% to 3% of the sample.

From the cysteine up to the phenylalanine, the CDR3 has a length of 14 residues. The sequence is cut down to CDR3 DNA, 42 bases in frame from base 1. V lost 3 bases and J lost 10 bases, and the count of bases not matched to a germline gene is 7. From a lookup of the germline V gene, CDR1 and CDR2 are SGDLS and YYNGEE. One collaborating source in Seattle enrolled patients during active infection and followed them longitudinally through the course of disease. Whole blood was collected in K2EDTA tubes by collaborating institutions according to the institutions' own protocols. For TCRbeta analysis, collaborator samples were shipped as frozen whole blood, as isolated PBMCs, or as DNA extracted from either sample type. Concerning this clone: Its antigen is unknown. No base quality values were provided; no much bigger clone lies one nucleotide off.

Sequencing was done on a sample of peripheral blood. The V and J segments used are TRBV9 and TRBJ1-6, and TRBD1 aligns with 7 junction nucleotides. This clonotype originated in a woman in her twenties or thirties with COVID-19, enrolled during active disease. The DNA sequence reads TGTGCCAGCAGCGGACAGGGCTCGGGGTCACCCCTCCACTTT. Translated, it reads CASSGQGSGSPLHF.